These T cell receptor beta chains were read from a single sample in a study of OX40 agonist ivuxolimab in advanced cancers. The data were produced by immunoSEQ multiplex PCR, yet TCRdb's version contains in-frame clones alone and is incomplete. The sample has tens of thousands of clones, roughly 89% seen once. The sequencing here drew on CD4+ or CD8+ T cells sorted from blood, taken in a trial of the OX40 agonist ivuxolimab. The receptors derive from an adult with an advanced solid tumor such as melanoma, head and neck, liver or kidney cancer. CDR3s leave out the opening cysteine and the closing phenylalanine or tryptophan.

ASSTAGTQPQH,TRBV19,TRBJ1-5
ASSATGSGTGELF,TRBV2,TRBJ2-2
ASSQGGTSTDTQY,TRBV11-2,TRBJ2-3
ASSLRTGGYGANVLT,TRBV5-4,TRBJ2-6
ASMTSGTSGGYEQF,TRBV5-1,TRBJ2-1
ASSYSGQTYEQY,TRBV6-6,TRBJ2-7
ASSPPTSGGLTDTQY,TRBV18,TRBJ2-3
ASSRSYEQY,TRBV6-1,TRBJ2-7
ASSPPGGGLVTQY,TRBV27,TRBJ2-5
ASRSGTGFSYEQY,TRBV5-1,TRBJ2-7
ASSMISTASYEQY,TRBV19,TRBJ2-7
ASSLTGSGNTIY,TRBV5-1,TRBJ1-3